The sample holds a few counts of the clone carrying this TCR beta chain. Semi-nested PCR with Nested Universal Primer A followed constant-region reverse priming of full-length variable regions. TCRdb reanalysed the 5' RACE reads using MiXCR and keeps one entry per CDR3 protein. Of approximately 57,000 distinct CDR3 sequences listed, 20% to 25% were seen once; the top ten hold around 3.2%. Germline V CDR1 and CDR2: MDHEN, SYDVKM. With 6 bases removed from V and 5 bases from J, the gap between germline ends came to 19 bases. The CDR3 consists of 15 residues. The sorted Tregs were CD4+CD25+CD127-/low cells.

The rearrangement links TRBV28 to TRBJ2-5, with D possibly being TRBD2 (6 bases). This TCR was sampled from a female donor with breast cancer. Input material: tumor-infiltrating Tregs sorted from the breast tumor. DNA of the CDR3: TGTGCCAGCAGGGTAGGTGCAACGGGAGAGGAGACCCAGTACTTC. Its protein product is CASRVGATGEETQYF.